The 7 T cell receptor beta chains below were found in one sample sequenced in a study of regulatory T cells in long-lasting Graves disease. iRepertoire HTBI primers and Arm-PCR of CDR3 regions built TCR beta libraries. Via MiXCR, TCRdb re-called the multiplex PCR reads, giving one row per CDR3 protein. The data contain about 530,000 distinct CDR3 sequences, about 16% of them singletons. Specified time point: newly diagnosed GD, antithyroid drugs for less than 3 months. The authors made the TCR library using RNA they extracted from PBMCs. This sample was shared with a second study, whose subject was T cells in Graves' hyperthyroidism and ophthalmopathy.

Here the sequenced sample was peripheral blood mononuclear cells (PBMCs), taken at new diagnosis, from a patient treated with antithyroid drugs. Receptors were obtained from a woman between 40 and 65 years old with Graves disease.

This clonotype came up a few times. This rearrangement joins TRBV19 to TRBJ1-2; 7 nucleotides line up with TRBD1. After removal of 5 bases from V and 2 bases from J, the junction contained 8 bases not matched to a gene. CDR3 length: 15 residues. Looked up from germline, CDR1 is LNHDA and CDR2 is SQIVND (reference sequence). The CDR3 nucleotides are TGTGCCAGTAGTGCGGAGACAGGGTCCAACTATGGCTACACCTTC. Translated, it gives CASSAETGSNYGYTF.

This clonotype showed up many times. The CDR3 reads CASSLGWTGNQPQHF. DNA of the CDR3: TGTGCCAGCAGCTTAGGTTGGACAGGGAATCAGCCCCAGCATTTT. The V and J genes are TRBV7-9 and TRBJ1-5, with TRBD1 matching over 8 bases. V trimming: 1 base; J trimming: 4 bases; junction bases outside the gene matches: 3. Per germline, CDR1 SEHNR and CDR2 FQNEAQ (reference sequence). This CDR3 has 15 residues.

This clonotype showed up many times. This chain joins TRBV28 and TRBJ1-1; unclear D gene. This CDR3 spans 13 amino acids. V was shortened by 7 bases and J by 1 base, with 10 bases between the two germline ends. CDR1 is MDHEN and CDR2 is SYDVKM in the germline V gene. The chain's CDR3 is CASNPDENTEAFF. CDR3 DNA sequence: TGTGCCAGCAACCCGGACGAGAACACTGAAGCTTTCTTT.

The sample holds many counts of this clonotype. CDR3 coding DNA: TGCGCCAGCAGCTTGGAGGGACAGAATAATTCACCCCTCCACTTT. Its protein product is CASSLEGQNNSPLHF. The chain links TRBV5-1 to TRBJ1-6; 7 positions agree with TRBD1. This CDR3 spans 15 amino acids. The germline CDR1 and CDR2 sequences are SGHRS and YFSETQ. The V gene end was trimmed by 0 bases and the J gene end by 5 bases; junction bases not matched to a gene: 2.

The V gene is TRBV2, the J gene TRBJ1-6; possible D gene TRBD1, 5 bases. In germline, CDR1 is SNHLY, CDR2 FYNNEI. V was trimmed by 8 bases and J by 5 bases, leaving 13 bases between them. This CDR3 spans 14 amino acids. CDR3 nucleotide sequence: TGTGCCAGCGCCCCGGGACTGAATAATTCACCCCTCCACTTT. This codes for CASAPGLNNSPLHF.

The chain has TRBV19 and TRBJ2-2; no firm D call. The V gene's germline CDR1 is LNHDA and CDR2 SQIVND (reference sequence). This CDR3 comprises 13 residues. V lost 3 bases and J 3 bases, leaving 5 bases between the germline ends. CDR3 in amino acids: CASSMSHTGELFF. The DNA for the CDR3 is TGTGCCAGTAGTATGAGTCACACCGGGGAGCTGTTTTTT.

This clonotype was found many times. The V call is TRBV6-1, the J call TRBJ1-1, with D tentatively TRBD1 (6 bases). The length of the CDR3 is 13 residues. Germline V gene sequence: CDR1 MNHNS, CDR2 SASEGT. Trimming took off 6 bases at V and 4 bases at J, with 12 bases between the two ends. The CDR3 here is CASRDRWGTEAFF. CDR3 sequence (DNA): TGTGCCAGCAGAGACAGGTGGGGCACTGAAGCTTTCTTT.